The 21 T cell receptor beta chains below come from one sample, sequenced in a study of quantifying T cell responses using KT2 cells (TCRdb year 2017). Concerning the study at large: RNA was DNase-treated and reverse transcribed with TCR alpha and beta constant-region primers, mostly using SuperScript III.

Libraries were built with UMI-ligation and nested PCR. TCRdb lists the instrument as Illumina MiSeq. Using T4 RNA ligase 1, a single-stranded oligonucleotide bearing the Illumina SP2 sequence plus a UMI was ligated onto the 3' end of the cDNA. PCR1 used around 4 cycles (98 degrees C 15 s, 69 degrees C 30 s, 72 degrees C 40 s), and the beta primer was an equimolar mix of RC1.1 and RC1.2 that covered TRBC1 and TRBC2. TCRdb trimmed public reads at Q25 via fastp, called clones via MiXCR and kept in-frame beta chains. CDR3 protein duplicates are merged, each entry listing the most common genes and DNA. The sample includes approximately 43,000 distinct CDR3 sequences, with 17% observed a single time. The ten largest clones add up to roughly two fifths of the sample. Specimen: PBMCs spiked with cells of the T cell clone KT2. The receptors originated from a human donor.

The chain's CDR3 is CASSQGQGATNEKLFF. DNA of the CDR3: TGTGCCAGCAGCCAAGGACAGGGTGCAACTAATGAAAAACTGTTTTTT. The chain has TRBV7-6 and TRBJ1-4, with 8 bases that match TRBD1. CDR3 size: 16 residues. Germline V lookup: CDR1 SGHVS, CDR2 FNYEAQ. V shed 5 bases, J shed 0 bases, and the junction held 5 bases outside the gene matches.

This clonotype has ten or more counts. V is TRBV29-1 and J is TRBJ2-1; the D is unclear. V was clipped by 7 bases and J by 8 bases, with 3 bases between them. From germline, CDR1 is SQVTM and CDR2 ANQGSEA. CDR3 length equals 8 residues. CDR3 amino acids: CSADEQFF. The CDR3 coding sequence is TGCAGCGCGGATGAGCAGTTCTTC.

The V and J genes are TRBV7-9 and TRBJ2-1, with D perhaps matching TRBD1 (6 bases). With 4 bases removed from V and 9 bases from J, the gap between germline ends came to 22 bases. This CDR3 comprises 16 residues. Germline CDR1 reads SEHNR; CDR2 reads FQNEAQ (reference sequence). DNA for the CDR3: TGTGCCAGCAGCTCTTCCCTTATTAGGGGGAGAAGTGAGCAGTTCTTC. As protein: CASSSSLIRGRSEQFF. The variable domain in full, with the rest retrieved from reference TRBV7-9 and TRBJ2-1, is DTGVSQNPRHKITKRGQNVTFRCDPISEHNRLYWYRQTLGQGPEFLTYFQNEAQLEKSRLLSDRFSAERPKGSFSTLEIQRTEQGDSAMYLCASSSSLIRGRSEQFFGPGTRLTVL.

This chain uses TRBV20-1 with TRBJ1-1; D gene unclear. Trimming took 6 bases from V and 1 from J, leaving 15 bases between them. Per germline, CDR1 DFQATT and CDR2 SNEGSKA (reference sequence). This CDR3 has 14 amino acids. The CDR3 DNA is TGCAGTGCGCTTCTGGGCAGCCCGAACACTGAAGCTTTCTTT. It encodes CSALLGSPNTEAFF.

This clonotype came up a few times. The chain joins TRBV7-3 to TRBJ2-7; 10 positions match TRBD2. Losses at the gene ends were 5 bases for V and 2 bases for J; bases not matched to a gene: 3. In germline, CDR1 is SGHTA, CDR2 FQGTGA. The CDR3 contains 14 residues. CDR3 in amino acids: CASSQRGGPYEQYF. CDR3 DNA: TGTGCCAGCAGCCAGCGGGGGGGTCCCTACGAGCAGTACTTC.

This chain links TRBV7-2 with TRBJ2-7, with D possibly matching TRBD2 (5 bases). This CDR3 region has 15 residues. Germline lookup yields CDR1 SGHTA and CDR2 FQGNSA. Trimming left V 3 bases short and J 5 bases short, with 17 bases between. Written as DNA, the CDR3 is TGTGCCAGCAGCTTGGCTAGCCTATCATCCCACGAGCAGTACTTC. Its protein product is CASSLASLSSHEQYF.

The chain couples TRBV7-9 to TRBJ1-1, with D hard to call. CDR1 and CDR2 from the germline V gene are SEHNR and FQNEAQ (reference sequence). V lost 2 bases to trimming and J lost 8 bases, with 12 bases between them. This CDR3 is 13 amino acids long. The CDR3 protein is CASSLFSRPEAFF. The CDR3 nucleotides read TGTGCCAGCAGCTTATTCTCTCGACCCGAAGCTTTCTTT.

At least ten counts were recorded for this clonotype. The J gene is TRBJ2-6, the V gene TRBV20-1, with unresolved D. Trimming took off 6 bases at V and 1 base at J, with 10 bases between the two ends. The length of the CDR3 is 14 residues. Germline CDR1 reads DFQATT; CDR2 reads SNEGSKA (reference sequence). The DNA for the CDR3 is TGCAGTGCAAAAAGTATTTCTGGGGCCAACGTCCTGACTTTC. Protein: CSAKSISGANVLTF.

The chain links TRBV27 to TRBJ1-5, with a tentative D call TRBD1 (5 bases). Deletions cut 6 bases from V and 0 bases from J, with 9 bases between. The germline gives CDR1 MNHEY, CDR2 SMNVEV (reference sequence). CDR3 length equals 14 residues. CDR3 in amino acids: CASRGLYSNQPQHF. The DNA of the CDR3 is TGTGCCAGCAGGGGGCTTTATAGCAATCAGCCCCAGCATTTT.

The CDR3, as DNA: TGTGCCAGCAGCTTAGGACTAGCGGGGAGCGAGCAGTACTTC. It specifies CASSLGLAGSEQYF. The V and J genes are TRBV7-9 and TRBJ2-7; 11 positions match TRBD2. This CDR3 has 14 residues. Germline-derived CDR1 and CDR2 are SEHNR and FQNEAQ (reference sequence). V was clipped by 1 base and J by 6 bases; unmatched bases: 2.

V and J are TRBV1 and TRBJ2-7; the table names TRBD1, a call not compared with the DNA. TRBV1 is a recognized pseudogene. This CDR3 has 19 residues. The CDR3 coding sequence is TGCACCAGCAGCCCGGAGCAGGGATTGGACAGCCTTTTTCTCTACGAGCAGTACTTC. Its protein is CTSSPEQGLDSLFLYEQYF.

CDR3 in amino acids: CASSPKGTGIPEAFF. CDR3 bases: TGTGCCAGCTCACCAAAAGGGACAGGCATACCCGAAGCTTTCTTT. This chain joins TRBV18 and TRBJ1-1; TRBD1 aligns across 8 bases. The germline V gene encodes CDR1 KGHSH and CDR2 LQKENI. There are 15 residues in the CDR3. V dropped 2 bases and J dropped 8; count of bases not matched to a gene: 10.

This clonotype showed up many times. The chain joins TRBV14 to TRBJ2-5; 13 nucleotides line up with TRBD2. CDR3 length: 21 amino acids. V lost 4 bases and J lost 2; bases outside the gene matches: 19. The germline CDR1 and CDR2 sequences are SGHDN and FVKESK. This CDR3 is CASSPSPVLAAGLAGQETQYF. CDR3 DNA sequence: TGTGCCAGCAGCCCATCACCCGTCCTCGCCGCGGGACTAGCGGGGCAAGAGACCCAGTACTTC.

This clonotype appeared many times. The chain couples TRBV13 to TRBJ1-1; D gene unclear. V was clipped by 0 bases and J by 5 bases, with 13 bases between them. This CDR3 has 15 residues. Germline loops: CDR1 PRHDT, CDR2 FYEKMQ (reference sequence). The CDR3 reads CASSLGDGSRTEAFF. CDR3 nucleotides: TGTGCCAGCAGCTTAGGTGACGGGAGTCGAACTGAAGCTTTCTTT.

A few counts support this clonotype. The J gene is TRBJ1-1, the V gene TRBV6-5; D is unclear. Germline-derived CDR1 and CDR2 are MNHEY and SVGAGI. The CDR3 length is 11 residues. With 8 bases removed from V and 5 bases from J, the gap between germline ends came to 9 bases. The CDR3 protein is CASGPDTEAFF. DNA of the CDR3: TGTGCCAGCGGGCCCGATACTGAAGCTTTCTTT.

This clonotype was counted a few times. The J gene is TRBJ2-1, the V gene TRBV24-1; D gene uncertain. V gave up 4 bases and J gave up 7 bases, with 4 bases separating them. Germline V CDR1 and CDR2: KGHDR, SFDVKD. CDR3 length: 11 amino acids. The CDR3 protein is CATSDFNEQFF. In DNA form, the CDR3 reads TGTGCCACCAGTGACTTTAATGAGCAGTTCTTC.

The chain combines TRBV6-5 with TRBJ2-1, with D possibly TRBD2 on 6 matching bases. The CDR3 sequence is 14 residues long. Germline V CDR1 and CDR2: MNHEY, SVGAGI. V was shortened by 7 bases and J by 5 bases, with 15 bases between the two germline ends. The CDR3 bases are TGTGCCAGCACCCTTAGCGGTAGTAACAATGAGCAGTTCTTC. Translated: CASTLSGSNNEQFF.

This clonotype was seen many times. This chain's CDR3 is CAISDPYHQTGHTEAFF. The DNA of the CDR3 is TGTGCCATCAGTGACCCCTACCATCAGACAGGACACACTGAAGCTTTCTTT. The chain uses TRBV10-3 and TRBJ1-1, with D maybe TRBD1 (6 bases). V dropped 3 bases and J dropped 3 bases, with 20 bases sitting between them. The germline gives CDR1 ENHRY, CDR2 SYGVKD. This CDR3 has 17 residues.

This clonotype was detected a few times. The rearrangement uses TRBV6-2 or TRBV6-3 and TRBJ2-1; D is uncertain. V was clipped by 4 bases and J by 1 base, with 2 bases between them. Germline loops: CDR1 MNHEY, CDR2 SVGEGT. The CDR3 is 12 residues long. CDR3 residues: CASSFSYNEQFF. The CDR3 bases are TGTGCCAGCAGTTTTTCCTACAATGAGCAGTTCTTC.

This clonotype was seen just once. The chain joins TRBV30 to TRBJ1-2, with D uncertain. The germline V gene has CDR1 GTSNPN and CDR2 SVGIG (reference sequence). V was shortened by 3 bases and J by 1 base, with 9 bases between the two germline ends. The CDR3 is 13 amino acids. CDR3 nucleotide sequence: TGTGCCTGGAGCGTCGCAGATAACTATGGCTACACCTTC. Protein: CAWSVADNYGYTF.

This clonotype showed up just a few times. The chain links TRBV4-2 to TRBJ1-2; D unresolved. This CDR3 is 18 amino acids long. Per the germline V gene, CDR1 is LGHNA and CDR2 is YNFKEQ. Trimming stripped 0 bases from V and 3 bases from J, with 20 bases between. DNA for the CDR3: TGTGCCAGCAGCCAAGATCTCCGGCGGGGAGGGTACTACTATGGCTACACCTTC. Its translation is CASSQDLRRGGYYYGYTF.